This T cell receptor (beta chain) was observed in a study of CD8 T cells in Susac syndrome. It was with random hexamers that roughly 0.5 to 1 ug RNA was reverse transcribed. Multiplex immunoSEQ PCR targeted 54 Vbeta and 13 Jbeta TCR beta segments. Each CDR3 protein gets one entry after TCRdb re-called the immunoSEQ multiplex PCR reads with MiXCR. The sample includes about 120,000 distinct CDR3 sequences, around 90% seen only once; the top ten take about 0.15%. V was cut by 1 base and J by 7 bases, with 16 bases left in between. Germline V gives CDR1 SGHDN, CDR2 FVKESK. The CDR3 length is 15 residues. Controls matched for sex and age were healthy donors. Both CD4+ and CD8+ T cells were negatively isolated, and TEMRA cells underwent FACS enrichment.

The sample taken for sequencing was CD4+ T cells from PBMCs. The TCR sequence derives from a human donor in good health. V usage is TRBV14 and J usage is TRBJ1-1, with a weak D call TRBD1 (5 bases). This CDR3 reads CASSQAGRVGGEAFF. The CDR3 region has the DNA TGTGCCAGCAGCCAAGCCGGCAGGGTCGGTGGTGAAGCTTTCTTT.